The clone carrying this TCR beta chain was recorded once. The antigen remains undetermined. Germline CDR1 is SGHDT and CDR2 is YYEEEE. V lost 4 bases to trimming and J lost 1 base, with 8 bases between them. The CDR3 runs to 13 residues. The data stem from a study of T cell responses to AZD1222 COVID-19 vaccine. Study conclusions and caveats: Possibly, clonal diversity was underestimated; donors were largely white British and included more females. Just six AZD1222 recipients were seropositive at baseline. Spike-specific TCR breadth and depth rose after two AZD1222 doses. Repertoires were obtained solely post-peak T cell response.

The repertoire was sequenced with immunoSEQ multiplex PCR; TCRdb's copy has only in-frame clones and lacks some. The table records some 150,000 clones, roughly 88% of them present only once. The sequence was obtained from an adult in good health. The V gene is TRBV5-6, the J gene TRBJ1-1, with D possibly TRBD1 on 5 matching bases. The sample in question was peripheral blood, obtained on day 0 of AZD1222 vaccination. Here the CDR3 reads CASSPQGNTEAFF. CDR3 nucleotides: TGTGCCAGCAGCCCCCAGGGGAACACTGAAGCTTTCTTT.